The 12 T cell receptor beta chains reported below all come from one sample, sequenced in a study of T cells in tuberculosis. Sequencing was performed with immunoSEQ multiplex PCR; in TCRdb, only in-frame clones are kept and a portion is missing. The sample lists under 45,000 clones; about 93% were seen once. The sample taken for sequencing was PBMCs. These receptors all stem from a donor aged 10-29 years with latent tuberculosis or without tuberculosis infection.

This chain links TRBV5-4 with TRBJ2-7, with a weak D call TRBD2 (6 bases). The germline V gene encodes CDR1 SGHNT and CDR2 YYREEE (reference sequence). V was shortened by 7 bases and J by 2 bases, with 13 bases between the two germline ends. The CDR3 is 13 residues long. The CDR3 nucleotides read TGTGCCAGCCGCGCCGGGGGTACCTACGAGCAGTACTTC. It specifies CASRAGGTYEQYF.

The genes are TRBV5-8 and TRBJ2-7; 9 nucleotides agree with TRBD1. With 4 bases clipped from V and 6 bases from J, the junction kept 5 bases outside the gene matches. Germline assignment: CDR1 SGHTS and CDR2 YDEGEE. This CDR3 spans 13 amino acids. Written as DNA, the CDR3 is TGTGCCAGCAGCCGGACAGGGGTCAGCGAGCAGTACTTC. Protein product: CASSRTGVSEQYF.

This chain connects TRBV7-2 to TRBJ2-7; D is possibly TRBD2 (7 bases). Germline V gene data show CDR1 as SGHTA and CDR2 as FQGNSA. This CDR3 region has 13 residues. V lost 5 bases and J lost 5, with 13 bases in between. CDR3 region: CASSLRGAHEQYF. Here the CDR3 DNA reads TGTGCCAGCAGCCTTCGGGGGGCCCACGAGCAGTACTTC.

The chain links TRBV9 to TRBJ1-1, with D possibly being TRBD1 (5 bases). V dropped 4 bases and J dropped 0 bases, with 16 bases sitting between them. From germline, CDR1 is SGDLS and CDR2 YYNGEE. This CDR3 is 16 amino acids long. In DNA form, the CDR3 reads TGTGCCAGCAGCCCTGGACAAACTCTAATGAACACTGAAGCTTTCTTT. Translation gives CASSPGQTLMNTEAFF.

This chain joins TRBV27 and TRBJ1-6; 7 bases line up with TRBD1. J lost 9 bases, V lost 2 bases, and 7 bases had no gene match. The CDR3 extends over 15 amino acids. Germline V gene sequence: CDR1 MNHEY, CDR2 SMNVEV (reference sequence). DNA of the CDR3: TGTGCCAGCAGTTTACAGGGGGTGCGTGGTTCACCCCTCCACTTT. This codes for CASSLQGVRGSPLHF.

CDR3 residues: CASSLDKNYGYTF. The CDR3 DNA reads as TGCGCCAGCAGCTTGGACAAGAACTATGGCTACACCTTC. The chain carries TRBV5-1 and TRBJ1-2, with D unresolved. CDR1 is SGHRS and CDR2 is YFSETQ in the germline V gene. CDR3 length equals 13 residues. V was trimmed by 0 bases and J by 2 bases, leaving 5 bases between them.

The V and J genes are TRBV19 and TRBJ2-7; 12 bases map to TRBD1. The CDR3 totals 14 residues. Germline-derived CDR1 and CDR2 are LNHDA and SQIVND (reference sequence). Trimming cost V 8 bases and J 6 bases; bases outside gene matches: 8. In DNA, the CDR3 is TGTGCCAGTGGGACCGGGACAGGGGGCTTCGAGCAGTACTTC. It is translated as CASGTGTGGFEQYF.

The V gene is TRBV7-3, the J gene TRBJ2-1, with 7 bases fitting TRBD1. Unmatched junction bases numbered 7, after V lost 5 bases and J lost 6 bases. Germline V gene lookup returns CDR1 SGHTA and CDR2 FQGTGA. The CDR3 is 14 amino acids. The CDR3 protein is CASSPGQPANEQFF. The CDR3 bases are TGTGCCAGCAGCCCGGGACAGCCTGCCAATGAGCAGTTCTTC.

This clone was seen only once. This chain connects TRBV7-9 to TRBJ2-7, with 11 nucleotides matching TRBD1. The CDR3 is 13 amino acids. J gave up 5 bases and V 4 bases, and 1 base lay outside the gene matches. Per the germline V gene, CDR1 is SEHNR and CDR2 is FQNEAQ (reference sequence). CDR3 region: CASSSGQGDEQYF. CDR3 DNA sequence: TGTGCCAGCAGCTCGGGACAGGGGGACGAGCAGTACTTC.

This chain links TRBV15 with TRBJ1-1; D is unclear. The V end was cut by 5 bases, the J end by 3 bases, with 4 bases between. CDR1 LNHNV and CDR2 YYDKDF come from the germline V gene (reference sequence). The CDR3 has 11 residues. The CDR3, as DNA: TGTGCCACCAGCCAGGACACTGAAGCTTTCTTT. It yields the protein CATSQDTEAFF.

This chain uses TRBV11-2 with TRBJ2-3, with 10 bases matching TRBD2. CDR1 SGHAT and CDR2 FQNNGV come from the germline V gene. The J segment lost 5 bases and the V segment lost 5 bases, leaving 10 bases of the junction unmatched. The CDR3 spans 16 residues. The CDR3 bases are TGTGCCAGCAGCCCTGACCAGCGGGGGGGCCTAGATACGCAGTATTTT. It is translated as CASSPDQRGGLDTQYF.

Here the CDR3 reads CASSLTGRGKEEKLFF. The CDR3 DNA is TGTGCCAGCAGCTTAACGGGAAGGGGCAAGGAGGAAAAACTGTTTTTT. The gene calls are TRBV7-3 and TRBJ1-4, with D possibly TRBD1 on 5 matching bases. The germline gives CDR1 SGHTA, CDR2 FQGTGA. The CDR3 extends over 16 amino acids. V shed 0 bases and J shed 8 bases, with 16 bases lying between them. Together with reference TRBV7-3 and TRBJ1-4, the CDR3 gives the full variable domain: GAGVSQTPSNKVTEKGKYVELRCDPISGHTALYWYRQSLGQGPEFLIYFQGTGAADDSGLPNDRFFAVRPEGSVSTLKIQRTERGDSAVYLCASSLTGRGKEEKLFFGSGTQLSVL.